This entry lists 23 T cell receptor beta chains sequenced from one sample in a study of control samples from healthy donors and cancer patients. Sequenced by immunoSEQ multiplex PCR; TCRdb stores in-frame clones only, minus some. Of approximately 100,000 clones in the sample, about nine tenths were seen once. The sample was blood. All receptors come from a young woman in good health.

This chain connects TRBV12-3 or TRBV12-4 to TRBJ2-3, with TRBD2 as a possible D gene (6 bases). Trimming cost V 7 bases and J 6 bases, with 14 bases left between them. This CDR3 region has 13 residues. CDR3 in DNA: TGTGCCAGCACCCTGGCGGGATTGGATACGCAGTATTTT. Translated, it gives CASTLAGLDTQYF.

The chain couples TRBV12-3 or TRBV12-4 to TRBJ2-3; D uncertain. V was trimmed by 8 bases and J by 2 bases, leaving 8 bases between them. The CDR3 is 12 amino acids. The CDR3 sequence: CASLRNTDTQYF. CDR3 DNA sequence: TGTGCCAGCCTGCGAAACACAGATACGCAGTATTTT.

This chain connects TRBV7-9 to TRBJ1-2, with 9 positions matching TRBD1. CDR3 length: 15 residues. The germline gives CDR1 SEHNR, CDR2 FQNEAQ (reference sequence). With 6 bases clipped from V and 4 bases from J, the junction kept 9 bases outside the gene matches. This CDR3 reads CASSLQGAGSYGYTF. CDR3 bases: TGTGCCAGCAGTTTACAGGGGGCAGGTAGCTATGGCTACACCTTC.

This chain uses TRBV11-2 with TRBJ2-3; D gene uncertain. In germline, CDR1 is SGHAT, CDR2 FQNNGV. This CDR3 is 13 amino acids long. V lost 5 bases and J lost 2, with 8 bases in between. For the CDR3, the DNA is TGTGCCAGCAGCGTGGGAATCACAGATACGCAGTATTTT. Translating gives CASSVGITDTQYF.

This chain links TRBV9 with TRBJ1-1, with D possibly being TRBD1 (5 bases). The CDR3 extends over 14 amino acids. Germline V lookup: CDR1 SGDLS, CDR2 YYNGEE. Trimming left V 0 bases short and J 1 base short, with 7 bases between. CDR3 DNA sequence: TGTGCCAGCAGCGTAGGGGACGGGAACACTGAAGCTTTCTTT. Amino acid sequence: CASSVGDGNTEAFF. The whole variable domain, remainder taken from reference TRBV9 and TRBJ1-1, is DSGVTQTPKHLITATGQRVTLRCSPRSGDLSVYWYQQSLDQGLQFLIQYYNGEERAKGNILERFSAQQFPDLHSELNLSSLELGDSALYFCASSVGDGNTEAFFGQGTRLTVV.

The rearrangement links TRBV9 to TRBJ2-7, with 11 bases aligning to TRBD2. Germline V gene sequence: CDR1 SGDLS, CDR2 YYNGEE. The V and J ends lost 4 bases and 5 bases, in that order; junction bases with no gene match: 5. This CDR3 contains 14 residues. The CDR3 spells CASSLAGGMDEQYF. CDR3 DNA sequence: TGTGCCAGCAGCCTAGCGGGGGGTATGGACGAGCAGTACTTC.

The chain recombines TRBV5-1 with TRBJ2-1; TRBD2 agrees at 7 bases. Trimming removed 0 bases from V and 7 bases from J; junction bases left unmatched: 10. Germline CDR1 reads SGHRS; CDR2 reads YFSETQ. This CDR3 has 16 residues. This chain's CDR3 is CASSLDAGLVPNEQFF. The CDR3 coding sequence is TGCGCCAGCAGCTTGGATGCTGGACTAGTTCCGAATGAGCAGTTCTTC.

This clone was counted between two and nine times. The V call is TRBV18, the J call TRBJ1-4; D gene ambiguous. Between the trimmed V and J ends, which lost 0 bases and 4 bases, there was a span of 6 bases. The CDR3 has 14 residues. In germline, CDR1 is KGHSH, CDR2 LQKENI. This chain's CDR3 is CASSPPGLNEKLFF. The DNA for the CDR3 is TGTGCCAGCTCACCACCGGGTCTTAATGAAAAACTGTTTTTT. Drawing the rest from reference TRBV18 and TRBJ1-4, the complete variable domain is NAGVMQNPRHLVRRRGQEARLRCSPMKGHSHVYWYRQLPEEGLKFMVYLQKENIIDESGMPKERFSAEFPKEGPSILRIQQVVRGDSAAYFCASSPPGLNEKLFFGSGTQLSVL.

V gene TRBV5-5 combines with J gene TRBJ1-5, with 9 nucleotides matching TRBD1. The length of the CDR3 is 14 residues. Trimming removed 0 bases from V and 6 bases from J; junction bases left unmatched: 1. Germline-derived CDR1 and CDR2 are SGHKS and YYEKEE (reference sequence). CDR3 amino acids: CASSLGTGAQPQHF. In DNA, the CDR3 is TGTGCCAGCAGCTTGGGGACAGGGGCTCAGCCCCAGCATTTT.

Only one count was recorded for this clone. V gene TRBV7-2 combines with J gene TRBJ2-7; no firm D call. Germline CDR1 SGHTA, CDR2 FQGNSA. The V and J ends lost 0 bases and 8 bases respectively, with 11 bases between them. This CDR3 is 13 amino acids long. As DNA, the CDR3 is TGTGCCAGCAGCTTAGCGGGAACAGTCCAGCAGTACTTC. As protein: CASSLAGTVQQYF.

The CDR3 DNA reads TGTGCCAGCTCACTTGGGACAGGGAACTATGGCTACACCTTC. It yields the protein CASSLGTGNYGYTF. The rearrangement uses TRBV18 and TRBJ1-2, with 9 bases that match TRBD1. With 4 bases clipped from V and 2 bases from J, the junction kept 2 bases outside the gene matches. The CDR3 extends over 14 amino acids. Germline lookup yields CDR1 KGHSH and CDR2 LQKENI.

The V gene is TRBV27, the J gene TRBJ2-2, with 12 bases aligning to TRBD2. This CDR3 is built from 18 residues. Per the germline V gene, CDR1 is MNHEY and CDR2 is SMNVEV (reference sequence). Trimming at V came to 1 base and at J to 5 bases, leaving 8 bases not matched to a gene. CDR3 region: CASSLFFLAGGRTGELFF. CDR3 bases: TGTGCCAGCAGTTTATTTTTTCTAGCGGGGGGGCGGACCGGGGAGCTGTTTTTT.

V usage is TRBV12-3 or TRBV12-4 and J usage is TRBJ1-6, with D hard to call. CDR3 length: 13 residues. Trimming took off 3 bases at V and 9 bases at J, with 9 bases between the two ends. The CDR3 loop reads CASSLAVGSPLHF. As DNA, the CDR3 is TGTGCCAGCAGTTTGGCCGTTGGTTCACCCCTCCACTTT.

The chain couples TRBV7-6 to TRBJ1-5; D possibly corresponds to TRBD1 (6 bases). Germline CDR1 is SGHVS and CDR2 is FNYEAQ. The CDR3 has 16 amino acids. V lost 5 bases and J 4 bases, leaving 18 bases between the germline ends. CDR3 sequence: CASSAVPGGSNQPQHF. In nucleotides, the CDR3 is TGTGCCAGCAGCGCCGTGCCGGGGGGCTCTAATCAGCCCCAGCATTTT.

This chain joins TRBV19 and TRBJ2-7; TRBD1 is a possible D gene (5 bases). Trimming stripped 3 bases from V and 1 base from J, with 13 bases between. CDR1 is LNHDA and CDR2 is SQIVND in the germline V gene (reference sequence). This CDR3 is built from 15 residues. The CDR3 is CASSILPDSSYEQYF. The CDR3 DNA follows: TGTGCCAGTAGTATTCTCCCCGACAGTTCCTACGAGCAGTACTTC.

This chain joins TRBV19 and TRBJ1-5; tentative D call: TRBD1 (6 bases). Trimming took off 4 bases at V and 2 bases at J, with 27 bases between the two ends. This CDR3 region has 20 residues. Germline V gives CDR1 LNHDA, CDR2 SQIVND (reference sequence). CDR3 residues: CASSKSSDSLAWFGNQPQHF. The DNA for the CDR3 is TGTGCCAGTAGTAAGTCGTCGGACAGCTTGGCCTGGTTTGGCAATCAGCCCCAGCATTTT.

V is TRBV25-1 and J is TRBJ1-2, with 7 bases that match TRBD1. The CDR3 sequence is 16 residues long. V lost 3 bases and J lost 8; bases outside the gene matches: 15. CDR1 and CDR2 (germline): MGHDK, SYGVNS. CDR3 sequence (DNA): TGTGCCAGCAGTGATTTTTGGACAGGCCAGGCAGGGGGCTACACCTTC. This gives the protein CASSDFWTGQAGGYTF.

A few counts support this clone. The V and J genes are TRBV12-3 or TRBV12-4 and TRBJ1-2; D unresolved. V was trimmed by 2 bases and J by 3 bases, leaving 7 bases between them. The CDR3 has 13 residues. CDR3 sequence: CASSLHVDYGYTF. DNA of the CDR3: TGTGCCAGCAGTTTACACGTGGACTATGGCTACACCTTC.

The chain couples TRBV25-1 to TRBJ2-3; a weak D match, TRBD2 (6 bases). The CDR3 sequence is 15 residues long. V shed 5 bases and J shed 2 bases, with 14 bases lying between them. The germline V gene has CDR1 MGHDK and CDR2 SYGVNS. The chain's CDR3 is CASSHSRGTTDTQYF. The CDR3 DNA is TGTGCCAGCAGTCATTCGCGGGGAACCACAGATACGCAGTATTTT. Based on the CDR3 plus reference TRBV25-1 and TRBJ2-3, the full variable domain is EADIYQTPRYLVIGTGKKITLECSQTMGHDKMYWYQQDPGMELHLIHYSYGVNSTEKGDLSSESTVSRIRTEHFPLTLESARPSHTSQYLCASSHSRGTTDTQYFGPGTRLTVL.

The chain uses TRBV19 and TRBJ2-7; TRBD1 agrees at 7 bases. The CDR3 is made up of 13 amino acids. Germline CDR1 reads LNHDA; CDR2 reads SQIVND (reference sequence). The V and J ends lost 5 bases and 3 bases, in that order; junction bases with no gene match: 4. The CDR3 sequence is CASSGSGGYEQYF. The CDR3 DNA is TGTGCCAGTAGTGGCTCAGGGGGCTACGAGCAGTACTTC. The full variable domain, completed using reference TRBV19 and TRBJ2-7, is DGGITQSPKYLFRKEGQNVTLSCEQNLNHDAMYWYRQDPGQGLRLIYYSQIVNDFQKGDIAEGYSVSREKKESFPLTVTSAQKNPTAFYLCASSGSGGYEQYFGPGTRLTVT.

The V call is TRBV27, the J call TRBJ1-5; 7 bases agree with TRBD1. J gave up 6 bases and V 6 bases, and 11 bases lay outside the gene matches. This CDR3 is 15 amino acids long. The germline V gene has CDR1 MNHEY and CDR2 SMNVEV (reference sequence). The CDR3 coding sequence is TGTGCCAGCAGGATTGGAGGGGGCGTCGGTCAGCCCCAGCATTTT. It codes for CASRIGGGVGQPQHF.

The chain uses TRBV29-1 and TRBJ1-1, with a possible D match to TRBD1 (5 bases). This CDR3 has 13 amino acids. The germline CDR1 and CDR2 sequences are SQVTM and ANQGSEA. The germline V and J ends were trimmed by 4 bases and 11 bases, with 20 bases remaining between them. Written as DNA, the CDR3 is TGCAGCGTTGTTAGAGGGGAAACGGAAGGGGCTTTCTTT. Its translation is CSVVRGETEGAFF.

The chain carries TRBV13 and TRBJ2-3; D gene unclear. The CDR3 totals 14 residues. Per germline, CDR1 PRHDT and CDR2 FYEKMQ (reference sequence). V was cut by 1 base and J by 0 bases, with 5 bases left in between. The CDR3 DNA sequence: TGTGCCAGCAGCTTAGCGCTTAGCACAGATACGCAGTATTTT. Translation gives CASSLALSTDTQYF.